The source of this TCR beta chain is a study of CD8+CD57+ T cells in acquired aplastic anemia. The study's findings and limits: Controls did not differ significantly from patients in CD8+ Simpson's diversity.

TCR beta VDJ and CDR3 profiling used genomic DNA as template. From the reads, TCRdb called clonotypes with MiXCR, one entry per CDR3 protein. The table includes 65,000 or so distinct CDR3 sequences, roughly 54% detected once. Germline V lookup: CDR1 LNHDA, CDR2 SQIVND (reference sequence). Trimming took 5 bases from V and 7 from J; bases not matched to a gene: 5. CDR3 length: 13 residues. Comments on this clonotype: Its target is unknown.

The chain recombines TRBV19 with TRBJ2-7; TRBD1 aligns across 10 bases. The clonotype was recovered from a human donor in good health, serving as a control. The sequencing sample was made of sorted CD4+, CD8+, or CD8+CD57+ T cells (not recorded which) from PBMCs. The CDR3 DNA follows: TGTGCCAGTAGTGGACAGGGGGTGGGGGAGCAGTACTTC. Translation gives CASSGQGVGEQYF.